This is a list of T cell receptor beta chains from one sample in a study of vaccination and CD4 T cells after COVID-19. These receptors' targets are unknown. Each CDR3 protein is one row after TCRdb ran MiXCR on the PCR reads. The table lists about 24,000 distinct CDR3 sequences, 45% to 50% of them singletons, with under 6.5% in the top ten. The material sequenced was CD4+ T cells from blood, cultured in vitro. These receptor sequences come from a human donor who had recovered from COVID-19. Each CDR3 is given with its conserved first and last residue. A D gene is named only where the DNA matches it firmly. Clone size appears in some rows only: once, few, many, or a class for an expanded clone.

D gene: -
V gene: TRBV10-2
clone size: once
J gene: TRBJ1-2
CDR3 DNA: TGCGCCAGCAGTGAGTCGGGTGGGCCCTCTAACTATGGCTACACCTTC
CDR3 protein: CASSESGGPSNYGYTF

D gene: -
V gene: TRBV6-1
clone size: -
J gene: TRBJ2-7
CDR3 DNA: TGTGCCAGCAGAGGAACGGACAGCATCAGCTCCTACGAGCAGTACTTC
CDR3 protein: CASRGTDSISSYEQYF

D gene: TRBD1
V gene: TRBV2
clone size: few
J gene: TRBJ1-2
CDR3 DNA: TGTGCCAGCAGTGAAAAGAGGGGGCATGGCTACACCTTC
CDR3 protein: CASSEKRGHGYTF

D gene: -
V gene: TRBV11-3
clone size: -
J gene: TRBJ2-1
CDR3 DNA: TGTGCCAGCAGCTTAACAGGGTCCCGCAGCTCCTACAATGAGCAGTTCTTC
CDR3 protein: CASSLTGSRSSYNEQFF

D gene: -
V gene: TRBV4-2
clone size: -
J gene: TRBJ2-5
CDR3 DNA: TGTGCCAGCAGCCAAGAAGCAGGTCGATCCGGGGGTGCAGAGACCCAGTACTTC
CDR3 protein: CASSQEAGRSGGAETQYF

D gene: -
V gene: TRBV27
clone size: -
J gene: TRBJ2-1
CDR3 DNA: TGTGCCAACCCCTATCCCGCCGATAGAGGTGACAGCATCTCCTACAATGAGCAGTTCTTC
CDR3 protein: CANPYPADRGDSISYNEQFF

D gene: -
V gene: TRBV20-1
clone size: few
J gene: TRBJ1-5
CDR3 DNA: TGCAGTGCGCCTGGATCGAGGAATCAGCCCCAGCATTTT
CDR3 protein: CSAPGSRNQPQHF

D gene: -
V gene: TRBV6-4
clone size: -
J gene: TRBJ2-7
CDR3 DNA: TGTGCCAGCAGTGAGGGATACCTCCTAATTTTTCGGTACTTC
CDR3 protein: CASSEGYLLIFRYF

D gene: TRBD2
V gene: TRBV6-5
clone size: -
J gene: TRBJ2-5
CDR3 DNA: TGTGCCAGCAGTTATCTAAGGCTAGCGGGAGCTGGAGAGACCCAGTACTTC
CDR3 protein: CASSYLRLAGAGETQYF

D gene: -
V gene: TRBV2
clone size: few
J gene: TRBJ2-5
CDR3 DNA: TGTGCCAGCAGTGAATTTGTGGCAGTTCAAGAGACCCAGTACTTC
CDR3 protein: CASSEFVAVQETQYF

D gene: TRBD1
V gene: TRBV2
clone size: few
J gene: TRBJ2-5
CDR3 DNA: TGTGCCAGCAGCCCACAGGGGGCCCAAGAGACCCAGTACTTC
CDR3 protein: CASSPQGAQETQYF

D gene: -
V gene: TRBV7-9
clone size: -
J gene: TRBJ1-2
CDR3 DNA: TGTGCCAGCAGCTCTGCGTGGGGTGATGGCTACACCTTC
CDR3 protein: CASSSAWGDGYTF

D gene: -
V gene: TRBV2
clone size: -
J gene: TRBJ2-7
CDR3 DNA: TGTGCCAGCAGTGAAAGACCGGGGGAGCAGTACTTC
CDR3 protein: CASSERPGEQYF

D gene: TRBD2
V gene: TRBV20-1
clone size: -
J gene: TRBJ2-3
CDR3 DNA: TGCAGTGCTAGCAAATCGGACGGGACTATGGGGACAGATACGCAGTATTTT
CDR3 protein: CSASKSDGTMGTDTQYF

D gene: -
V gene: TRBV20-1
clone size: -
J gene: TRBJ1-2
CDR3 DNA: TGCAGTGCTAGAGGAGTGGGGGTCGACTATGGCTACACCTTC
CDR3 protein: CSARGVGVDYGYTF

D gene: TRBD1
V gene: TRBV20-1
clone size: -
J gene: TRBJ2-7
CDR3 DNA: TGCAGTGCTAGGACAGGGAGAACCTACGAGCAGTACTTC
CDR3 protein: CSARTGRTYEQYF

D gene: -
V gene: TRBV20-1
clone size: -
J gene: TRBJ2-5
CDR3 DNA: TGCAGTGCCCAGCTCGTCGAATACCAAGAGACCCAGTACTTC
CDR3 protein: CSAQLVEYQETQYF

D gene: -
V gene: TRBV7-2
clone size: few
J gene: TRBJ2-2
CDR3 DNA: TGTGCCAGCAGCTTAGCACAAGTCACCGGGGAGCTGTTTTTT
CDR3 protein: CASSLAQVTGELFF

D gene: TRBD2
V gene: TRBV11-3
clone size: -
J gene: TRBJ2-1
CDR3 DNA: TGTGCCAGCAGAAAGGTAGACGGACCGGTCGGGGGAGGGTTTAATGAGCAGTTCTTC
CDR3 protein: CASRKVDGPVGGGFNEQFF